This TCR beta chain is from a study of blood T cells in healthy people across ages. Study details: Per two T cells, template switching captured roughly one barcoded beta molecule.

Next came a second PCR, run for about 6 to 11 cycles, which used a sample-barcoded 5' primer along with a J-beta primer mix. Researchers report that each sample yielded at least 2.5 million CDR3-containing paired-end reads. TCRdb ran MiXCR on the 5' RACE reads and lists one entry per CDR3 protein. The sample lists about 1,800,000 distinct CDR3 sequences, 28% occurring once. V lost 5 bases and J 3 bases, leaving 10 bases between the germline ends. There are 14 residues in the CDR3. On this clonotype: The antigen remains undetermined.

Findings of the study overall: Among long-lived donors, naive CD4+ cells were more numerous and diversity higher than in aged donors.

The sequence was collected from a woman aged 25-40 years in good health. V and J are TRBV12-3 or TRBV12-4 and TRBJ2-2; D perhaps matches TRBD2 (5 bases). The sequenced sample consisted of blood. The DNA of the CDR3 is TGTGCCAGCAGTCCCTGGACTTACACCGGGGAGCTGTTTTTT. Translation gives CASSPWTYTGELFF.